Listed here are 32 T cell receptor beta chains from one sample, sequenced in a study of CD8 T cells in ankylosing spondylitis. TCRdb re-called the 5' RACE reads with MiXCR, one entry per CDR3 protein. The sample holds about 130,000 distinct CDR3 sequences; around 6.6% are singletons and the top ten take roughly 12%. Specimen: blood, either unsorted or a sorted T cell fraction (not recorded which). These TCRs come from a female donor with ankylosing spondylitis or in good health (not recorded which).

This clonotype was seen a handful of times. The V call is TRBV7-9, the J call TRBJ2-7, with 9 bases matching TRBD1. Trimming cost V 5 bases and J 3 bases; bases outside gene matches: 8. In germline, CDR1 is SEHNR, CDR2 FQNEAQ (reference sequence). The CDR3 has 15 amino acids. In DNA form, the CDR3 reads TGTGCCAGCAGCAAGGGACAGGGTACATTCTACGAGCAGTACTTC. Protein product: CASSKGQGTFYEQYF.

This clonotype was detected a few times. The gene calls are TRBV19 and TRBJ2-3; tentatively, D is TRBD1 or TRBD2 (5 bases each). This CDR3 is 14 amino acids long. V was cut by 7 bases and J by 2 bases, with 13 bases left in between. Germline V gives CDR1 LNHDA, CDR2 SQIVND (reference sequence). This chain's CDR3 is CASKTGTATDTQYF. Here the CDR3 DNA reads TGTGCCAGTAAGACCGGGACGGCCACAGATACGCAGTATTTT.

This clonotype was seen repeatedly, ten times or more. The CDR3 DNA is TGCGCCAGCCCCGGGACAGGGCAATTGAAAGTTCAGCCCCAGCATTTT. Its protein is CASPGTGQLKVQPQHF. V gene TRBV5-1 combines with J gene TRBJ1-5, with 9 nucleotides matching TRBD1. The CDR3 is made up of 16 amino acids. Per the germline V gene, CDR1 is SGHRS and CDR2 is YFSETQ. V dropped 7 bases and J dropped 6; count of bases not matched to a gene: 14.

This clonotype was recorded at least ten times. The rearrangement links TRBV12-3 or TRBV12-4 to TRBJ2-3, with D tentatively TRBD1 (6 bases). The ends were cut back, 1 base at V and 5 bases at J, with 13 bases in the middle. There are 15 residues in the CDR3. The CDR3, as DNA: TGTGCCAGCAGTTTAGTAGGGGGTCGCGGAGATACGCAGTATTTT. Its translation is CASSLVGGRGDTQYF.

This clonotype was seen a handful of times. The rearrangement joins TRBV11-1 to TRBJ2-7; D is possibly TRBD1 or TRBD2 (5 bases each). The length of the CDR3 is 12 residues. V gave up 5 bases and J gave up 3 bases, with 8 bases separating them. The V gene's germline CDR1 is SGHAT and CDR2 FQDESV (reference sequence). The CDR3 DNA sequence: TGTGCCAGCAGCAGGGACGGCTACGAGCAGTACTTC. Translated: CASSRDGYEQYF.

This clonotype was observed many times. The V gene is TRBV7-2, the J gene TRBJ1-1; 7 nucleotides align to TRBD1. This CDR3 region has 17 residues. CDR1 is SGHTA, CDR2 FQGNSA, per germline. The V gene end was trimmed by 5 bases and the J gene end by 4 bases; junction bases not matched to a gene: 16. The CDR3 DNA reads TGTGCCAGCAGCATGAGACAGGGTAGTTTTATTGGCACTGAAGCTTTCTTT. As protein: CASSMRQGSFIGTEAFF.

This clonotype was recorded a few times. J is TRBJ2-5 and V is TRBV11-1; D is possibly TRBD1 or TRBD2 (7 bases each). The CDR3 is made up of 14 amino acids. The V and J ends lost 5 bases and 5 bases respectively, with 15 bases between them. Germline CDR1 is SGHAT and CDR2 is FQDESV (reference sequence). The CDR3 here is CASSPGGRAETQYF. The DNA for the CDR3 is TGTGCCAGCAGCCCAGGGGGGAGGGCCGAGACCCAGTACTTC. The full variable domain, completed using reference TRBV11-1 and TRBJ2-5, is EAEVAQSPRYKITEKSQAVAFWCDPISGHATLYWYRQILGQGPELLVQFQDESVVDDSQLPKDRFSAERLKGVDSTLKIQPAELGDSAMYLCASSPGGRAETQYFGPGTRLLVL.

In its sample, this clonotype was seen a few times. The chain has TRBV30 and TRBJ2-3, with 10 bases identical to TRBD2. Germline V CDR1 and CDR2: GTSNPN, SVGIG (reference sequence). The CDR3 runs 17 residues. The J segment lost 0 bases and the V segment lost 1 base, leaving 7 bases of the junction unmatched. The CDR3 protein is CAWSAPGLATSTDTQYF. CDR3 in DNA: TGTGCCTGGAGTGCCCCGGGACTAGCGACTAGCACAGATACGCAGTATTTT. The full variable domain, with the rest looked up from reference TRBV30 and TRBJ2-3, is SQTIHQWPATLVQPVGSPLSLECTVEGTSNPNLYWYRQAAGRGLQLLFYSVGIGQISSEVPQNLSASRPQDRQFILSSKKLLLSDSGFYLCAWSAPGLATSTDTQYFGPGTRLTVL.

In its sample, this clonotype was seen many times. This chain connects TRBV5-1 to TRBJ1-1; perhaps TRBD1 as D (6 bases). The germline V gene has CDR1 SGHRS and CDR2 YFSETQ. The length of the CDR3 is 16 residues. The V end was cut by 0 bases, the J end by 1 base, with 13 bases between. CDR3 DNA: TGCGCCAGCAGCTTGGATGCCCGGACAGCGAACACTGAAGCTTTCTTT. Amino acid sequence: CASSLDARTANTEAFF.

This clonotype was detected many times. The chain employs TRBV20-1 and TRBJ2-3, with TRBD2 identical over 9 bases. The length of the CDR3 is 16 residues. Germline V gives CDR1 DFQATT, CDR2 SNEGSKA (reference sequence). With 3 bases clipped from V and 2 bases from J, the junction kept 9 bases outside the gene matches. The CDR3 nucleotides read TGCAGTGCTAGGGGAATAGCGGGGGTCATCACAGATACGCAGTATTTT. Translated, it gives CSARGIAGVITDTQYF.

This clonotype was recorded at least ten times. The V and J genes are TRBV5-1 and TRBJ2-5; D possibly corresponds to TRBD1 (5 bases). Germline-derived CDR1 and CDR2 are SGHRS and YFSETQ. Trimming left V 1 base short and J 5 bases short, with 9 bases between. The CDR3 consists of 13 residues. The CDR3 DNA follows: TGCGCCAGCAGCTTGACAGGAGAGGAGACCCAGTACTTC. Protein product: CASSLTGEETQYF.

Many counts were recorded for this clonotype. The V and J genes are TRBV6-1 and TRBJ1-5, with D uncertain. The CDR3 consists of 12 residues. Trimming pared 7 bases from V and 6 bases from J, leaving 10 bases between. CDR1 MNHNS and CDR2 SASEGT come from the germline V gene. CDR3: CASTKVPQPQHF. The CDR3 region has the DNA TGTGCCAGCACCAAAGTCCCTCAGCCCCAGCATTTT.

This clonotype was counted many times. The rearrangement uses TRBV20-1 and TRBJ1-5; D unclear. The V gene lost 1 base and the J gene lost 3 bases, with 7 bases spanning the gap. Germline assignment: CDR1 DFQATT and CDR2 SNEGSKA (reference sequence). This CDR3 has 13 residues. DNA for the CDR3: TGCAGTGCTAGAGTGAGGTCCAATCAGCCCCAGCATTTT. It translates to CSARVRSNQPQHF.

This clonotype was detected many times. This chain joins TRBV6-1 and TRBJ2-1; 12 bases fit TRBD2. The CDR3 is made up of 15 amino acids. With 10 bases clipped from V and 8 bases from J, the junction kept 12 bases outside the gene matches. In germline, CDR1 is MNHNS, CDR2 SASEGT. The CDR3 sequence: CAISPSGGASDEQFF. CDR3 nucleotide sequence: TGTGCCATCTCCCCTAGCGGGGGGGCTAGCGATGAGCAGTTCTTC.

The sample holds one count of this clonotype. V and J are TRBV2 and TRBJ1-4, with D hard to call. This CDR3 has 14 residues. Trimming left V 4 bases short and J 6 bases short, with 12 bases between. In germline, CDR1 is SNHLY, CDR2 FYNNEI. The CDR3 nucleotides are TGTGCCAGCAGTGCCGTGTGGCTCCATGAAAAACTGTTTTTT. Amino acids: CASSAVWLHEKLFF.

This clonotype appeared many times. The V and J genes are TRBV5-1 and TRBJ2-3, with D perhaps being TRBD1 or TRBD2 (6 bases each). With 6 bases removed from V and 2 bases from J, the gap between germline ends came to 16 bases. Germline V CDR1 and CDR2: SGHRS, YFSETQ. The CDR3 extends over 15 amino acids. DNA of the CDR3: TGCGCCAGCACCTGGTCAGGGGACTCCACAGATACGCAGTATTTT. Amino acid sequence: CASTWSGDSTDTQYF.

In its sample, this clonotype was seen many times. The chain uses TRBV20-1 and TRBJ2-7, with D possibly being TRBD2 (7 bases). V was pared by 5 bases and J by 5 bases, with 16 bases between. The CDR3 sequence is 13 residues long. Germline V gene sequence: CDR1 DFQATT, CDR2 SNEGSKA (reference sequence). The CDR3 coding sequence is TGCAGTGCTGGGGGGGGGGCGACGGACGAGCAGTACTTC. This translates into CSAGGGATDEQYF.

This clonotype was recorded many times. This rearrangement joins TRBV4-1 to TRBJ2-1, with a tentative D call TRBD1 (6 bases). Germline lookup yields CDR1 MGHRA and CDR2 YSYEKL. CDR3 length: 19 residues. Trimming took off 3 bases at V and 12 bases at J, with 33 bases between the two ends. The CDR3 DNA follows: TGCGCCAGCAGCCACCCGACTCGCGGCACCTACAGGGCCCGCGTAGGGCAGTTCTTC. Its protein product is CASSHPTRGTYRARVGQFF.

This clonotype was recorded at least ten times. The chain couples TRBV9 to TRBJ2-7, with D perhaps being TRBD1 or TRBD2 (5 bases each). V was clipped by 0 bases and J by 2 bases, with 15 bases between them. CDR1 and CDR2 (germline): SGDLS, YYNGEE. There are 16 residues in the CDR3. The CDR3 region has the DNA TGTGCCAGCAGCGTAGGACATGGAGGACAAGCCTACGAGCAGTACTTC. This gives the protein CASSVGHGGQAYEQYF.

This clonotype was recorded at least ten times. This chain joins TRBV7-2 and TRBJ2-3; perhaps TRBD1 as D (5 bases). Germline V gene lookup returns CDR1 SGHTA and CDR2 FQGNSA. This CDR3 is 14 amino acids long. The V and J ends lost 7 bases and 2 bases respectively, with 13 bases between them. The CDR3 loop is CASIQDTLTDTQYF. For the CDR3, the DNA is TGTGCCAGCATCCAGGACACCCTCACAGATACGCAGTATTTT.

This clonotype appeared a few times. The genes are TRBV9 and TRBJ2-7; 7 positions match TRBD1. The CDR3 sequence is 16 residues long. With 0 bases clipped from V and 5 bases from J, the junction kept 11 bases outside the gene matches. Germline values: CDR1 SGDLS, CDR2 YYNGEE. In DNA form, the CDR3 reads TGTGCCAGCAGCGTAGGGTGGTGGGACAGCAGAGACGAGCAGTACTTC. Amino acid sequence: CASSVGWWDSRDEQYF. Complete variable domain (other parts from reference TRBV9 and TRBJ2-7): DSGVTQTPKHLITATGQRVTLRCSPRSGDLSVYWYQQSLDQGLQFLIQYYNGEERAKGNILERFSAQQFPDLHSELNLSSLELGDSALYFCASSVGWWDSRDEQYFGPGTRLTVT.

This clonotype showed up many times. The chain combines TRBV20-1 with TRBJ1-5; D is undetermined. The CDR3 runs to 12 residues. The V gene lost 5 bases and the J gene lost 4 bases, with 9 bases spanning the gap. Germline CDR1 and CDR2: DFQATT and SNEGSKA (reference sequence). The CDR3 coding sequence is TGCAGTGCTGTCGTCGGAAATCAGCCCCAGCATTTT. Translation: CSAVVGNQPQHF.

This clonotype was seen many times. The rearrangement links TRBV4-1 to TRBJ2-3; the D call may be TRBD1 or TRBD2 (7 bases each). The CDR3 runs to 19 residues. Deletions cut 3 bases from V and 1 base from J, with 23 bases between. Germline-derived CDR1 and CDR2 are MGHRA and YSYEKL. The CDR3 coding sequence is TGCGCCAGCAGCCAGGACGTTCCCCGCGCAGGGGGGGGCACAGATACGCAGTATTTT. This gives the protein CASSQDVPRAGGGTDTQYF.

This clonotype was observed at least ten times. J is TRBJ2-3 and V is TRBV10-3; TRBD1 aligns across 8 bases. Germline trimming cut 6 bases from V and 3 bases from J; bases unmatched to any gene: 11. The V gene's germline CDR1 is ENHRY and CDR2 SYGVKD. The CDR3 totals 16 residues. In nucleotides, the CDR3 is TGTGCCATCAGAGTGAGTCTAGGACAGGGTACAGATACGCAGTATTTT. This sequence encodes CAIRVSLGQGTDTQYF.

This chain connects TRBV10-3 to TRBJ1-2; 12 positions agree with TRBD1. Trimming took 3 bases from V and 8 from J; bases not matched to a gene: 13. Germline V gene sequence: CDR1 ENHRY, CDR2 SYGVKD. CDR3 length equals 17 residues. CDR3 nucleotide sequence: TGTGCCATCAGTGAAGGGGACAGGGGGCAATGGGCGGAAGGCTACACCTTC. Residues: CAISEGDRGQWAEGYTF.

V usage is TRBV30 and J usage is TRBJ2-5; 9 bases align to TRBD1. The CDR3 has 15 amino acids. Germline V gene lookup returns CDR1 GTSNPN and CDR2 SVGIG (reference sequence). The V gene end was trimmed by 1 base and the J gene end by 4 bases; junction bases not matched to a gene: 7. The CDR3 region is CAWSAGTGRLETQYF. The CDR3 nucleotides are TGTGCCTGGAGTGCAGGGACAGGGAGGCTAGAGACCCAGTACTTC.

V gene TRBV12-3 or TRBV12-4 combines with J gene TRBJ2-7, with 10 bases lining up with TRBD1. Trimming cost V 7 bases and J 3 bases; bases outside gene matches: 6. The CDR3 totals 14 residues. The CDR3 protein is CASTPGQGNYEQYF. The DNA of the CDR3 is TGTGCCAGCACCCCGGGACAGGGGAACTACGAGCAGTACTTC.

To note about this clonotype: This may be a read error, as it is one base from a much larger clone. V is TRBV7-2 and J is TRBJ2-5; TRBD2 matches 9 bases. The germline V gene has CDR1 SGHTA and CDR2 FQGNSA. The CDR3 spans 15 residues. CDR3 sequence reads: CGSSLRLADEETQYF. For the CDR3, the DNA is TGTGGCAGCAGCTTGAGACTAGCGGACGAAGAGACCCAGTACTTC.

This clonotype was detected ten times or more. The chain has TRBV20-1 and TRBJ2-1; 8 bases are a match to TRBD1. The ends lost 2 bases at V and 6 bases at J; junction bases unmatched: 3. There are 13 residues in the CDR3. Germline-derived CDR1 and CDR2 are DFQATT and SNEGSKA (reference sequence). The CDR3 coding sequence is TGCAGTGCTAGATTGGACAGGGTCAATGAGCAGTTCTTC. Its protein product is CSARLDRVNEQFF.

The table lists this clonotype with many counts. The V call is TRBV5-1, the J call TRBJ1-1; 7 nucleotides line up with TRBD1. With 2 bases clipped from V and 6 bases from J, the junction kept 10 bases outside the gene matches. The CDR3 covers 15 residues. Germline V CDR1 and CDR2: SGHRS, YFSETQ. CDR3 loop: CASSFRQGMVPEAFF. For the CDR3, the DNA is TGCGCCAGCAGCTTTAGACAGGGAATGGTCCCTGAAGCTTTCTTT.

This chain connects TRBV7-6 to TRBJ2-7; 8 nucleotides match TRBD1. The CDR3 is 16 amino acids. The V gene's germline CDR1 is SGHVS and CDR2 FNYEAQ. V shed 0 bases and J 0 bases; nucleotides not matched to a gene: 4. CDR3 residues: CASSLARTGSSYEQYF. The CDR3 bases are TGTGCCAGCAGCTTAGCTAGGACAGGGAGCTCCTACGAGCAGTACTTC.

This clonotype came up many times. This chain links TRBV29-1 with TRBJ1-5, with D perhaps matching TRBD1 (5 bases). Trimming took 4 bases from V and 0 from J, leaving 7 bases between them. CDR3 size: 13 residues. Germline V gene lookup returns CDR1 SQVTM and CDR2 ANQGSEA. CDR3 residues: CSVGGHSNQPQHF. The DNA of the CDR3 is TGCAGCGTTGGAGGACATAGCAATCAGCCCCAGCATTTT.